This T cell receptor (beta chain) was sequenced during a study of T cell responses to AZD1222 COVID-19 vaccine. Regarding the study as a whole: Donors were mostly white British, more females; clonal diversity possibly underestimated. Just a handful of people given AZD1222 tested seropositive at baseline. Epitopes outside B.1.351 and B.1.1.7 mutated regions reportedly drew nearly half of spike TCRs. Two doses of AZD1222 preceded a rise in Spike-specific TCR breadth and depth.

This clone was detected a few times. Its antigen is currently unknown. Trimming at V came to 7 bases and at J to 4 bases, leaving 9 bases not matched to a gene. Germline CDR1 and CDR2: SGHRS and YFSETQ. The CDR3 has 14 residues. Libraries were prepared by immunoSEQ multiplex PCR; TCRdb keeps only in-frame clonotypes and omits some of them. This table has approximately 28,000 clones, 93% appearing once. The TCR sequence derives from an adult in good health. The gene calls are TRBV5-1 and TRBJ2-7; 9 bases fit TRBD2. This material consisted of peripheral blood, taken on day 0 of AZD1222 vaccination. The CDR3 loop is CASRRSGGRYEQYF. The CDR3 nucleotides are TGCGCCAGCCGCCGAAGCGGGGGGCGTTACGAGCAGTACTTC.